The 8 T cell receptor beta chains reported below all come from one sample, sequenced in a study of tissue T cells after allogeneic stem cell transplantation. Profiling relied on immunoSEQ multiplex PCR, and the TCRdb table lists in-frame clones only, not all of them. This table holds about 4,300 clones, approximately 66% found once. The material sequenced was left colon tissue, taken at autopsy. Every receptor here comes from a male donor at least 60 years old with lung cancer.

This clone was counted between two and nine times. The rearrangement uses TRBV3-1 (or the pseudogene TRBV3-2) and TRBJ2-3; 7 bases line up with TRBD1. The CDR3 totals 15 residues. From germline, CDR1 is LGHDT and CDR2 YNNKEL (reference sequence). Losses at the gene ends were 1 base for V and 1 base for J; bases not matched to a gene: 2. The CDR3 DNA follows: TGTGCCAGCAGCCAAGGAGGACAGGGCACAGATACGCAGTATTTT. Translated: CASSQGGQGTDTQYF.

The gene calls are TRBV9 and TRBJ2-7; tentative D call: TRBD2 (5 bases). The CDR3 length is 13 residues. Germline V gene data show CDR1 as SGDLS and CDR2 as YYNGEE. V lost 3 bases, J lost 6 bases, and 13 bases lay in between. CDR3 in DNA: TGTGCCAGCAGCGCCTCTCCGAGGGCCGAGCAGTACTTC. This translates into CASSASPRAEQYF.

The rearrangement joins TRBV7-9 to TRBJ2-7, with 7 bases matching TRBD1. Trimming took 7 bases from V and 3 from J; bases not matched to a gene: 6. Germline lookup yields CDR1 SEHNR and CDR2 FQNEAQ (reference sequence). The CDR3 totals 13 residues. The DNA of the CDR3 is TGTGCCAGCACAATGGGACAGCACTACGAGCAGTACTTC. Translation gives CASTMGQHYEQYF.

This chain joins TRBV24-1 and TRBJ2-7, with TRBD2 identical over 15 bases. From germline, CDR1 is KGHDR and CDR2 SFDVKD. Losses at the gene ends were 2 bases for V and 3 bases for J; bases not matched to a gene: 4. The CDR3 covers 17 residues. Here the CDR3 DNA reads TGTGCCACCAGTGATTCCGGGACTAGCGGGAGGTACTACGAGCAGTACTTC. Translation gives CATSDSGTSGRYYEQYF.

This rearrangement joins TRBV10-3 to TRBJ2-1, with TRBD1 identical over 11 bases. Germline V gene lookup returns CDR1 ENHRY and CDR2 SYGVKD. Germline trimming cut 9 bases from V and 3 bases from J; bases unmatched to any gene: 1. This CDR3 region has 13 residues. CDR3 bases: TGTGCCATAGGGACAGGGGGCTACAATGAGCAGTTCTTC. Residues: CAIGTGGYNEQFF.

The sample holds one count of this clone. This chain uses TRBV6-5 with TRBJ1-2, with unresolved D. Germline V CDR1 and CDR2: MNHEY, SVGAGI. Between the trimmed V and J ends, which lost 8 bases and 1 base, there was a span of 14 bases. The CDR3 spans 14 residues. As DNA, the CDR3 is TGTGCCAGCTCTTCCTGGACGGTTAACTATGGCTACACCTTC. Amino acids: CASSSWTVNYGYTF.

The chain uses TRBV9 and TRBJ2-5; D remains unclear. Germline V gene lookup returns CDR1 SGDLS and CDR2 YYNGEE. The germline V and J ends were trimmed by 2 bases and 0 bases, with 2 bases remaining between them. The CDR3 runs to 12 residues. In DNA, the CDR3 is TGTGCCAGCAGCGTCAACCAAGAGACCCAGTACTTC. Amino acids: CASSVNQETQYF.

This sequence joins TRBV5-1 and TRBJ1-1; D possibly corresponds to TRBD1 (6 bases). CDR1 and CDR2 (germline): SGHRS, YFSETQ. This CDR3 spans 15 amino acids. Trimming took off 0 bases at V and 8 bases at J, with 17 bases between the two ends. The CDR3 region has the DNA TGCGCCAGCAGCTTGGAAGGGGGACACCTTTCAGAAGCTTTCTTT. Protein sequence: CASSLEGGHLSEAFF.